The 26 T cell receptor beta chains listed next were all sequenced from one sample in a study of blood T cell repertoires in COVID-19 (TCRdb year 2020). Libraries were built with the immunoSEQ multiplex PCR assay. Not all clones reach the TCRdb copy of this immuneACCESS table, which keeps in-frame sequences only. Checked studies attribute under half of the gap to unresolved V genes and leave the rest unexplained. The sample data list approximately 140,000 clones, and 85% to 90% of these were observed just once. Together, the top ten hold approximately 4.2% of the sample. Input material: peripheral blood. The receptors derive from a woman aged 40 to 50 with acute or convalescent COVID-19.

A single count supports this clone. V and J are TRBV11-3 and TRBJ1-1, with D hard to call. This CDR3 has 13 amino acids. Germline assignment: CDR1 SGHNT and CDR2 YENEEA. V was pared by 4 bases and J by 0 bases, with 6 bases between. The CDR3 region has the DNA TGTGCCAGCAGCTACAACATGAACACTGAAGCTTTCTTT. Its protein product is CASSYNMNTEAFF.

This clone was recorded a few times. This sequence joins TRBV30 and TRBJ1-2; TRBD1 aligns across 9 bases. Germline V gene sequence: CDR1 GTSNPN, CDR2 SVGIG (reference sequence). The junction had 3 bases not matched to a gene; V was cut back by 4 bases and J by 6 bases. The CDR3 runs 12 residues. The CDR3 loop reads CAWNGQGNGYTF. CDR3 nucleotides: TGTGCCTGGAACGGACAGGGGAATGGCTACACCTTC.

This sequence joins TRBV7-9 and TRBJ2-5; 9 bases align to TRBD2. The CDR3 sequence is 15 residues long. Germline CDR1 SEHNR, CDR2 FQNEAQ (reference sequence). V trimming: 7 bases; J trimming: 4 bases; junction bases outside the gene matches: 10. CDR3 in amino acids: CASTYLAGAGETQYF. DNA of the CDR3: TGTGCCAGCACCTATTTAGCGGGAGCAGGAGAGACCCAGTACTTC.

The CDR3 reads CASSPRGTSGGDNTGELFF. The CDR3 nucleotides read TGTGCCAGCAGCCCCCGAGGGACTAGCGGGGGGGACAACACCGGGGAGCTGTTTTTT. The rearrangement links TRBV9 to TRBJ2-2; TRBD2 agrees at 16 bases. The V segment lost 4 bases and the J segment 2 bases; nucleotides outside the gene matches: 8. Germline V gene data show CDR1 as SGDLS and CDR2 as YYNGEE. CDR3 size: 19 residues.

This chain connects TRBV27 to TRBJ1-5; 7 positions match TRBD1. The CDR3 loop spans 16 amino acids. Germline V gene lookup returns CDR1 MNHEY and CDR2 SMNVEV (reference sequence). V shed 10 bases, J shed 4 bases, and the junction held 16 bases outside the gene matches. The chain's CDR3 is CAKNRDSDSLNQPQHF. The CDR3 DNA reads as TGTGCCAAAAACCGGGACAGCGATTCCCTTAATCAGCCCCAGCATTTT.

This chain joins TRBV19 and TRBJ2-1; weak D call: TRBD2 (6 bases). Per the germline V gene, CDR1 is LNHDA and CDR2 is SQIVND (reference sequence). This CDR3 is 15 amino acids long. The V end lost 1 base, the J end lost 4 bases, and 11 bases lay between the germline ends. The CDR3 nucleotides read TGTGCCAGTAGTATAGGTAGCGGTAGGTACAATGAGCAGTTCTTC. It specifies CASSIGSGRYNEQFF.

Details on this clone: Other DNA sequences in the same sample also yield this CDR3. This chain joins TRBV3-1 (or the pseudogene TRBV3-2) and TRBJ1-5; no clear D. Per germline, CDR1 LGHDT and CDR2 YNNKEL (reference sequence). Trimming stripped 0 bases from V and 6 bases from J, with 6 bases between. This CDR3 contains 13 residues. As DNA, the CDR3 is TGTGCCAGCAGCCAAGAACTGCGTCAGCCCCAGCATTTT. Residues: CASSQELRQPQHF.

The chain is built from TRBV18 and TRBJ2-2; 9 positions agree with TRBD1. This CDR3 has 17 amino acids. The V and J ends lost 8 bases and 4 bases, in that order; junction bases with no gene match: 14. The germline CDR1 and CDR2 sequences are KGHSH and LQKENI. The CDR3 reads CASTKQGAILGTGELFF. CDR3 in DNA: TGTGCCAGCACGAAACAGGGGGCGATTTTGGGCACCGGGGAGCTGTTTTTT.

The chain links TRBV12-5 to TRBJ1-3, with no clear D. Germline-derived CDR1 and CDR2 are LGHNT and FRNRAP. Trimming removed 7 bases from V and 0 bases from J, with 10 bases in between. This CDR3 contains 14 residues. CDR3 in DNA: TGTGCTAGTGCCCTGGGCCTCTCTGGAAACACCATATATTTT. The encoded protein is CASALGLSGNTIYF.

This chain joins TRBV5-5 and TRBJ2-7; the D gene is possibly TRBD1 (5 bases). The CDR3 is 15 amino acids. CDR1 is SGHKS and CDR2 is YYEKEE in the germline V gene (reference sequence). Trimming cost V 4 bases and J 2 bases, with 16 bases left between them. This CDR3 is CASSRLIQATYEQYF. Written as DNA, the CDR3 is TGTGCCAGCAGCCGCCTGATACAGGCAACCTACGAGCAGTACTTC.

V usage is TRBV7-2 and J usage is TRBJ2-7; 8 bases agree with TRBD2. This CDR3 has 16 residues. Germline CDR1 is SGHTA and CDR2 is FQGNSA. V was clipped by 1 base and J by 6 bases; unmatched bases: 11. As DNA, the CDR3 is TGTGCCAGCAGCTTAGAGGTCGGGGGGGCCTTTTCCGAGCAGTACTTC. Protein sequence: CASSLEVGGAFSEQYF.

The chain joins TRBV29-1 to TRBJ1-1; 10 nucleotides agree with TRBD1. This CDR3 is 11 amino acids long. V shed 7 bases and J 11 bases; nucleotides not matched to a gene: 7. Germline loops: CDR1 SQVTM, CDR2 ANQGSEA. In DNA, the CDR3 is TGCAGCGCCGGGGACAGGGGTGAGGCTTTCTTT. Protein sequence: CSAGDRGEAFF.

The chain has TRBV6-5 and TRBJ1-5; no clear D. V gave up 4 bases and J gave up 3 bases, with 7 bases separating them. Germline lookup yields CDR1 MNHEY and CDR2 SVGAGI. There are 13 residues in the CDR3. The DNA of the CDR3 is TGTGCCAGCAGTTCCCGGGACAATCAGCCCCAGCATTTT. Its protein product is CASSSRDNQPQHF.

The chain couples TRBV12-3 or TRBV12-4 to TRBJ1-5, with no clear D. The CDR3 has 13 residues. Trimming took off 1 base at V and 7 bases at J, with 8 bases between the two ends. CDR3 protein: CASSLGSSQPQHF. In nucleotides, the CDR3 is TGTGCCAGCAGTTTAGGTTCGAGCCAGCCCCAGCATTTT.

This rearrangement joins TRBV18 to TRBJ1-2; D possibly corresponds to TRBD1 (6 bases). This CDR3 has 15 amino acids. CDR1 and CDR2 from the germline V gene are KGHSH and LQKENI. V lost 4 bases to trimming and J lost 2 bases, with 14 bases between them. The CDR3: CASSLDITGNYGYTF. CDR3 DNA sequence: TGTGCCAGCTCACTAGATATAACAGGGAACTATGGCTACACCTTC.

This chain connects TRBV6-2 or TRBV6-3 to TRBJ2-4, with D perhaps TRBD2 (5 bases). The germline V gene encodes CDR1 MNHEY and CDR2 SVGEGT. The germline V and J ends were trimmed by 2 bases and 7 bases, with 9 bases remaining between them. This CDR3 has 13 residues. The CDR3 nucleotides read TGTGCCAGCAGTTACCCTCCGGGGAACATTCAGTACTTC. Amino acids: CASSYPPGNIQYF.

The chain couples TRBV30 to TRBJ1-5, with D hard to call. The CDR3 runs to 11 residues. With 0 bases removed from V and 10 bases from J, the gap between germline ends came to 7 bases. Looked up from germline, CDR1 is GTSNPN and CDR2 is SVGIG (reference sequence). In DNA form, the CDR3 reads TGTGCCTGGAGTGTAAGCGGTCCCCAGCATTTT. It yields the protein CAWSVSGPQHF. The whole variable domain, remainder taken from reference TRBV30 and TRBJ1-5, is SQTIHQWPATLVQPVGSPLSLECTVEGTSNPNLYWYRQAAGRGLQLLFYSVGIGQISSEVPQNLSASRPQDRQFILSSKKLLLSDSGFYLCAWSVSGPQHFGDGTRLSIL.

Here the CDR3 DNA reads TGTGCCAGCAGCATTGTGGGACTAGGCGGGGGATACAATGAGCAGTTCTTC. This encodes CASSIVGLGGGYNEQFF. This chain joins TRBV5-4 and TRBJ2-1; 8 nucleotides match TRBD2. Germline V gives CDR1 SGHNT, CDR2 YYREEE (reference sequence). The CDR3 sequence is 17 residues long. Germline trimming cut 4 bases from V and 4 bases from J; bases unmatched to any gene: 13. The whole variable domain, filled in from reference TRBV5-4 and TRBJ2-1, reads ETGVTQSPTHLIKTRGQQVTLRCSSQSGHNTVSWYQQALGQGPQFIFQYYREEENGRGNFPPRFSGLQFPNYSSELNVNALELDDSALYLCASSIVGLGGGYNEQFFGPGTRLTVL.

The table lists this clone with a count of one. The V and J genes are TRBV18 and TRBJ1-1, with TRBD1 identical over 9 bases. This CDR3 has 14 amino acids. From germline, CDR1 is KGHSH and CDR2 LQKENI. J gave up 5 bases and V 3 bases, and 4 bases lay outside the gene matches. This chain's CDR3 is CASSPLDRGTEAFF. DNA of the CDR3: TGTGCCAGCTCACCCCTCGACAGGGGGACTGAAGCTTTCTTT.

The rearrangement links TRBV2 to TRBJ1-2; D gene unclear. V was trimmed by 6 bases and J by 6 bases, leaving 17 bases between them. This CDR3 is built from 14 residues. The V gene's germline CDR1 is SNHLY and CDR2 FYNNEI. CDR3 nucleotides: TGTGCCAGCAGAGCGTCGGAGGGCACTAATGGCTACACCTTC. Its translation: CASRASEGTNGYTF.

The rearrangement joins TRBV7-2 to TRBJ2-1, with TRBD2 as a possible D gene (6 bases). CDR3 length: 12 amino acids. Looked up from germline, CDR1 is SGHTA and CDR2 is FQGNSA. Between the trimmed V and J ends, which lost 8 bases and 7 bases, there was a span of 12 bases. CDR3 sequence reads: CASAAGRNEQFF. For the CDR3, the DNA is TGTGCCAGCGCTGCGGGGAGAAATGAGCAGTTCTTC.

The chain uses TRBV10-3 and TRBJ1-3, with unresolved D. The CDR3 is 14 amino acids. The V gene's germline CDR1 is ENHRY and CDR2 SYGVKD. V was shortened by 2 bases and J by 4 bases, with 9 bases between the two germline ends. The CDR3 bases are TGTGCCATCAGTGAGGGGCAGACGGGAAACACCATATATTTT. This codes for CAISEGQTGNTIYF.

This chain uses TRBV18 with TRBJ1-5; 10 bases map to TRBD1. V shed 6 bases, J shed 2 bases, and the junction held 4 bases outside the gene matches. There are 15 residues in the CDR3. The germline V gene encodes CDR1 KGHSH and CDR2 LQKENI. Here the CDR3 reads CASSPGTGGNQPQHF. The CDR3 DNA reads TGTGCCAGCTCCCCCGGGACAGGGGGCAATCAGCCCCAGCATTTT.

This chain uses TRBV10-3 with TRBJ2-3; the match to TRBD1 covers 10 bases. Germline values: CDR1 ENHRY, CDR2 SYGVKD. This CDR3 region has 15 residues. Trimming at V came to 2 bases and at J to 1 base, leaving 0 bases not matched to a gene. The CDR3 DNA follows: TGTGCCATCAGTGAGGGGACAGGGGGCACAGATACGCAGTATTTT. As protein: CAISEGTGGTDTQYF.

The chain joins TRBV7-6 to TRBJ1-1, with 9 bases lining up with TRBD1. V gave up 5 bases and J gave up 6 bases; unmatched junction bases: 13. The germline CDR1 and CDR2 sequences are SGHVS and FNYEAQ. CDR3 length: 16 amino acids. CDR3 sequence reads: CASSQQGTGLGSEAFF. The CDR3 coding sequence is TGTGCCAGCAGCCAGCAGGGGACAGGGCTTGGCTCTGAAGCTTTCTTT.

The gene calls are TRBV27 and TRBJ2-3; no clear D. Germline CDR1 MNHEY, CDR2 SMNVEV (reference sequence). V was pared by 5 bases and J by 2 bases, with 5 bases between. The CDR3 extends over 12 amino acids. CDR3: CASSQNTDTQYF. The CDR3 nucleotides are TGTGCCAGCAGTCAAAACACAGATACGCAGTATTTT.